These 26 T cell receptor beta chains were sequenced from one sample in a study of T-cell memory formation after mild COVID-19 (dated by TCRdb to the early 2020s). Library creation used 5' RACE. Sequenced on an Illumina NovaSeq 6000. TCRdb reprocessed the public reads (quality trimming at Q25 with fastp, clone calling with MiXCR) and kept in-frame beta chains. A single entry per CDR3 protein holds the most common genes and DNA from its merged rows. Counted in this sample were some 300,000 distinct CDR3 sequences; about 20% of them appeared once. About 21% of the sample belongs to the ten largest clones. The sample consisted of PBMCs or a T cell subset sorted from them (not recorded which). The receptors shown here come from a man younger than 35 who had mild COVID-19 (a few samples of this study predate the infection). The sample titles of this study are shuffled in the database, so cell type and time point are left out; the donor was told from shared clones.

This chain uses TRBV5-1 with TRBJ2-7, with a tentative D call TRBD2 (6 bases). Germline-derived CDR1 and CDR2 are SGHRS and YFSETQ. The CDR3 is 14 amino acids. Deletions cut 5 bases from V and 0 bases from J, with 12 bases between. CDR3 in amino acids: CASSEGTHSYEQYF. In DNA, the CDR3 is TGCGCCAGCAGTGAGGGGACTCACTCCTACGAGCAGTACTTC.

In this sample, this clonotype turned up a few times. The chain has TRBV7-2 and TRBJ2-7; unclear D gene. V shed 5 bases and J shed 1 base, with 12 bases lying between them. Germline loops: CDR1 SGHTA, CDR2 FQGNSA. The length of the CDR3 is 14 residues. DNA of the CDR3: TGTGCCAGCAGCCCCGGGTGGGTATCCTACGAGCAGTACTTC. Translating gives CASSPGWVSYEQYF.

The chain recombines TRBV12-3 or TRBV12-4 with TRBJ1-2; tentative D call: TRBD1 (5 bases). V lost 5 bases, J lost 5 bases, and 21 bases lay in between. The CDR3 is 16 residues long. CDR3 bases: TGTGCCAGCAGTCCACCACCGGGGCAGAGGCGGTATGGCTACACCTTC. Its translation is CASSPPPGQRRYGYTF.

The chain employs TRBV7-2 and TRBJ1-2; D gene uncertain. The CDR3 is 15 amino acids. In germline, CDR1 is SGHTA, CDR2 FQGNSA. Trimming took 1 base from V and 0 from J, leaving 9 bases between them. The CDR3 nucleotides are TGTGCCAGCAGCTTAGGGGCAGTGGCTAACTATGGCTACACCTTC. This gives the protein CASSLGAVANYGYTF.

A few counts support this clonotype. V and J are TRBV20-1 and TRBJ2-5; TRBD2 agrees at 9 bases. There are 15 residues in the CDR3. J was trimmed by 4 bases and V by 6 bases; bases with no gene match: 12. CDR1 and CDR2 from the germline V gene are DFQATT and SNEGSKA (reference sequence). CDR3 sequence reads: CSALRGGGAGETQYF. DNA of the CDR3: TGCAGTGCCCTACGGGGCGGGGGGGCCGGAGAGACCCAGTACTTC.

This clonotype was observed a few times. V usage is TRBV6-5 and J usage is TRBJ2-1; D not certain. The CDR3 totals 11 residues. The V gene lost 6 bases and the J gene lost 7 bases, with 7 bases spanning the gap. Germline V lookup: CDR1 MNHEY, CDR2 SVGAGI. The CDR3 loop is CASRPSNEQFF. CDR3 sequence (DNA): TGTGCCAGCAGGCCCTCAAATGAGCAGTTCTTC.

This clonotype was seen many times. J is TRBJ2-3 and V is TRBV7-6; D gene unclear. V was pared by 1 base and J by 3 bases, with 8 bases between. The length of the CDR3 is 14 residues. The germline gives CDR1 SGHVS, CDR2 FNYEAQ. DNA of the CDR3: TGTGCCAGCAGCTTAGGTCTGCCGACAGATACGCAGTATTTT. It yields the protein CASSLGLPTDTQYF.

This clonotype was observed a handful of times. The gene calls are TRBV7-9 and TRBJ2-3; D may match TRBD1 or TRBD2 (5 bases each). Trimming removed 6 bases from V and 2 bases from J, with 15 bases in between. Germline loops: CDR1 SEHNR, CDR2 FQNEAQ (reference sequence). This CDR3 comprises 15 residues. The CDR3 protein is CASSRDRQATDTQYF. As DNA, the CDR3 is TGTGCCAGCAGTCGGGACCGCCAAGCCACAGATACGCAGTATTTT.

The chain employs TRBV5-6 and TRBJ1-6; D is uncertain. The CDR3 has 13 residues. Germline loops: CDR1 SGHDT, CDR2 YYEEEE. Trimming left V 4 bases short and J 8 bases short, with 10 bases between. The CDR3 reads CASSKTGDSPLHF. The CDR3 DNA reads TGTGCCAGCAGCAAAACTGGGGATTCACCCCTCCACTTT.

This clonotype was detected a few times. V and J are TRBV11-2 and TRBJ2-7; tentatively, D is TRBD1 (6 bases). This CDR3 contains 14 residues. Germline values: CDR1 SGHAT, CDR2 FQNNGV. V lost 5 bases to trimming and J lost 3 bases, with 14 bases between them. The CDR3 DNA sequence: TGTGCCAGCAGCGGGGGCCAGGCGAGCTACGAGCAGTACGTC. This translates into CASSGGQASYEQYV.

CDR3 loop: CASSARSPAGRAFF. In nucleotides, the CDR3 is TGTGCCAGCAGCGCCCGGAGCCCCGCAGGAAGGGCTTTCTTT. This chain uses TRBV11-2 with TRBJ1-1; no definite D call. The V gene's germline CDR1 is SGHAT and CDR2 FQNNGV. Trimming shortened V by 5 bases and J by 11 bases, and 21 bases separated the two germline ends. The CDR3 covers 14 residues.

The CDR3 spells CASSWTSGGDREQFF. Here the CDR3 DNA reads TGTGCCAGCAGTTGGACTAGCGGGGGGGATCGTGAGCAGTTCTTC. The V call is TRBV6-2 or TRBV6-3, the J call TRBJ2-1; 15 bases match TRBD2. The V and J ends lost 4 bases and 9 bases, in that order; junction bases with no gene match: 4. The CDR3 extends over 15 amino acids. Per germline, CDR1 MNHEY and CDR2 SVGEGT.

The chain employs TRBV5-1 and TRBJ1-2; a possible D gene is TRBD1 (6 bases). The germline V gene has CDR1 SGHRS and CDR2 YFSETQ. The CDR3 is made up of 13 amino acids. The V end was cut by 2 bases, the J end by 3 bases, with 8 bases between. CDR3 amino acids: CASSFRTDYGYTF. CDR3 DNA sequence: TGCGCCAGCAGCTTTCGGACAGACTATGGCTACACCTTC.

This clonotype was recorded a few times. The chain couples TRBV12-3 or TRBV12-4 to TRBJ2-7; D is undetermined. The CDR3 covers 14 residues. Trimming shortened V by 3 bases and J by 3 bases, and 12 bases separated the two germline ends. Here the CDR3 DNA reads TGTGCCAGCAGTTTTGACGTCGGAAACTACGAGCAGTACTTC. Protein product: CASSFDVGNYEQYF.

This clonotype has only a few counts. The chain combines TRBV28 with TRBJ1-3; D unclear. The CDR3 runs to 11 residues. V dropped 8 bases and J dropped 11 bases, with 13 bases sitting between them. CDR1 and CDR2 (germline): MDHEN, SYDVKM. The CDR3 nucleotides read TGTGCCAGCGGAGCCCCTCGATCCATATATTTT. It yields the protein CASGAPRSIYF.

The CDR3 here is CAISDGGQETQYF. Written as DNA, the CDR3 is TGTGCCATCAGTGACGGCGGACAAGAGACCCAGTACTTC. The chain carries TRBV10-3 and TRBJ2-5; D is unclear. The CDR3 length is 13 residues. The ends were cut back, 3 bases at V and 2 bases at J, with 7 bases in the middle. CDR1 and CDR2 (germline): ENHRY, SYGVKD.

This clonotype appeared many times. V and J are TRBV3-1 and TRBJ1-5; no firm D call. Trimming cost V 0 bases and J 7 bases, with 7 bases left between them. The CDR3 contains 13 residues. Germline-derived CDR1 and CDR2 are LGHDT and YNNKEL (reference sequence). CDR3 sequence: CASSQDEQQPQHF. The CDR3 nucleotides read TGTGCCAGCAGCCAAGATGAACAGCAGCCCCAGCATTTT.

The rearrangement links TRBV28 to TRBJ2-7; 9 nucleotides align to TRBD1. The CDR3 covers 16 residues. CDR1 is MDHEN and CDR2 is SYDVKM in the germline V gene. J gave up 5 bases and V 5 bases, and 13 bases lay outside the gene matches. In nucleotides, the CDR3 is TGTGCCAGCAGTACTATTCGGACAGGGGATGCCCACGAGCAGTACGTC. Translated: CASSTIRTGDAHEQYV.

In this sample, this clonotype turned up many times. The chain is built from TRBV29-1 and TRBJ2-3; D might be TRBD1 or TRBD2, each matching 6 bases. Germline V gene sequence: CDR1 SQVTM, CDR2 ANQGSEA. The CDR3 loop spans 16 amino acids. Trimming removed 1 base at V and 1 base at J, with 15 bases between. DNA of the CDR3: TGCAGCGTTGAAGCGGGGGCAGGAACCCGCACAGATACGCAGTATTTT. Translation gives CSVEAGAGTRTDTQYF.

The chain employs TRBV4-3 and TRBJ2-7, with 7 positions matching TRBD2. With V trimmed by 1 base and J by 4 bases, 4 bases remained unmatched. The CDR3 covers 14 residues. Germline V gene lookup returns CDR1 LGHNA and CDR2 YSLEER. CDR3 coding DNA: TGCGCCAGCAGCCAAGGCCAGCGGGGTTACGAGCAGTACTTC. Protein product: CASSQGQRGYEQYF.

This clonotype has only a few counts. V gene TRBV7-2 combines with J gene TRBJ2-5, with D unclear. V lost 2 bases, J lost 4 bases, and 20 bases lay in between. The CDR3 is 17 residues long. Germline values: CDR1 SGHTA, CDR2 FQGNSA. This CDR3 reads CASSLMGYSPPLETQYF. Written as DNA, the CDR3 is TGTGCCAGCAGCTTAATGGGCTATTCCCCGCCCCTAGAGACCCAGTACTTC. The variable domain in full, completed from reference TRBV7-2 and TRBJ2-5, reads GAGVSQSPSNKVTEKGKDVELRCDPISGHTALYWYRQSLGQGLEFLIYFQGNSAPDKSGLPSDRFSAERTGGSVSTLTIQRTQQEDSAVYLCASSLMGYSPPLETQYFGPGTRLLVL.

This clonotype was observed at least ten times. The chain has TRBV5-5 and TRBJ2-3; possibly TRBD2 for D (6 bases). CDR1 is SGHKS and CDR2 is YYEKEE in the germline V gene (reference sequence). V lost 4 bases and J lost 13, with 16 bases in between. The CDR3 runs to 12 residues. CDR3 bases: TGTGCCAGCAGCCCTGGGCGGGGCAGGGAGTATTTT. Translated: CASSPGRGREYF.

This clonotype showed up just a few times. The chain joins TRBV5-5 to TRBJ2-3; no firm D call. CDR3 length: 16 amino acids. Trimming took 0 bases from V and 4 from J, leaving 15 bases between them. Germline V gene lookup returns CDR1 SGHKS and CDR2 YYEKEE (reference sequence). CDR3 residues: CASSLGLVDPADTQYF. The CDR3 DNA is TGTGCCAGCAGCTTGGGATTGGTCGACCCAGCAGATACGCAGTATTTT.

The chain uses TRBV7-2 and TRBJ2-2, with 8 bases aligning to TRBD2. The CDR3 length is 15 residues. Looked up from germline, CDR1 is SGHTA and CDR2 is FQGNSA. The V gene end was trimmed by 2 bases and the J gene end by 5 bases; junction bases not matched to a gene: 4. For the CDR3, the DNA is TGTGCCAGCAGCTTAATGGGACTAGGGACCGGGGAGCTGTTTTTT. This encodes CASSLMGLGTGELFF.

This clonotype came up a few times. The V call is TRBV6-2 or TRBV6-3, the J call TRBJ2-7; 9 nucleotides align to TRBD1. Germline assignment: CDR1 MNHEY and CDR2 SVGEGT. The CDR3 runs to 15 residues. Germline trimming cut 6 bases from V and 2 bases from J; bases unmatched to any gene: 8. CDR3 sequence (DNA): TGTGCCAGCAGACCTACCGGGACAGGGACCTACGAGCAGTACGTC. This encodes CASRPTGTGTYEQYV.

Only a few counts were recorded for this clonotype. The CDR3: CASSRRQGASNQPQHF. CDR3 nucleotide sequence: TGTGCCAGCAGTAGGAGACAGGGAGCTAGCAATCAGCCCCAGCATTTT. The chain joins TRBV12-3 or TRBV12-4 to TRBJ1-5, with 7 bases aligning to TRBD1. The CDR3 loop spans 16 amino acids. Germline trimming cut 5 bases from V and 0 bases from J; bases unmatched to any gene: 7.